This T cell receptor (beta chain) was recovered during a study of identical twins. Everyone who donated was a healthy Caucasian. In regard to this clonotype: Its antigen remains unidentified.

General study results and limits: Models underpredicted monozygotic twin sharing of out-of-frame TCR alpha. Invariant T cells like MAIT and iNKT could partly confound the zero-insertion analyses. Beta out-of-frame twin sharing showed a weaker excess.

Germline CDR1 reads DFQATT; CDR2 reads SNEGSKA (reference sequence). V gave up 3 bases and J gave up 5 bases, with 9 bases separating them. The CDR3 contains 12 residues. TCRdb used MiXCR to reprocess the 5' RACE reads, holding one entry per CDR3 protein. The profile shows roughly 1,500,000 distinct CDR3 sequences, under 35% of them singletons. The sample comprised cord blood. The V gene is TRBV20-1, the J gene TRBJ2-3, with unresolved D. The clonotype comes from a newborn girl in good health. The CDR3 loop reads CSARFGGDTQYF. CDR3 DNA sequence: TGCAGTGCTAGGTTTGGCGGAGATACGCAGTATTTT.